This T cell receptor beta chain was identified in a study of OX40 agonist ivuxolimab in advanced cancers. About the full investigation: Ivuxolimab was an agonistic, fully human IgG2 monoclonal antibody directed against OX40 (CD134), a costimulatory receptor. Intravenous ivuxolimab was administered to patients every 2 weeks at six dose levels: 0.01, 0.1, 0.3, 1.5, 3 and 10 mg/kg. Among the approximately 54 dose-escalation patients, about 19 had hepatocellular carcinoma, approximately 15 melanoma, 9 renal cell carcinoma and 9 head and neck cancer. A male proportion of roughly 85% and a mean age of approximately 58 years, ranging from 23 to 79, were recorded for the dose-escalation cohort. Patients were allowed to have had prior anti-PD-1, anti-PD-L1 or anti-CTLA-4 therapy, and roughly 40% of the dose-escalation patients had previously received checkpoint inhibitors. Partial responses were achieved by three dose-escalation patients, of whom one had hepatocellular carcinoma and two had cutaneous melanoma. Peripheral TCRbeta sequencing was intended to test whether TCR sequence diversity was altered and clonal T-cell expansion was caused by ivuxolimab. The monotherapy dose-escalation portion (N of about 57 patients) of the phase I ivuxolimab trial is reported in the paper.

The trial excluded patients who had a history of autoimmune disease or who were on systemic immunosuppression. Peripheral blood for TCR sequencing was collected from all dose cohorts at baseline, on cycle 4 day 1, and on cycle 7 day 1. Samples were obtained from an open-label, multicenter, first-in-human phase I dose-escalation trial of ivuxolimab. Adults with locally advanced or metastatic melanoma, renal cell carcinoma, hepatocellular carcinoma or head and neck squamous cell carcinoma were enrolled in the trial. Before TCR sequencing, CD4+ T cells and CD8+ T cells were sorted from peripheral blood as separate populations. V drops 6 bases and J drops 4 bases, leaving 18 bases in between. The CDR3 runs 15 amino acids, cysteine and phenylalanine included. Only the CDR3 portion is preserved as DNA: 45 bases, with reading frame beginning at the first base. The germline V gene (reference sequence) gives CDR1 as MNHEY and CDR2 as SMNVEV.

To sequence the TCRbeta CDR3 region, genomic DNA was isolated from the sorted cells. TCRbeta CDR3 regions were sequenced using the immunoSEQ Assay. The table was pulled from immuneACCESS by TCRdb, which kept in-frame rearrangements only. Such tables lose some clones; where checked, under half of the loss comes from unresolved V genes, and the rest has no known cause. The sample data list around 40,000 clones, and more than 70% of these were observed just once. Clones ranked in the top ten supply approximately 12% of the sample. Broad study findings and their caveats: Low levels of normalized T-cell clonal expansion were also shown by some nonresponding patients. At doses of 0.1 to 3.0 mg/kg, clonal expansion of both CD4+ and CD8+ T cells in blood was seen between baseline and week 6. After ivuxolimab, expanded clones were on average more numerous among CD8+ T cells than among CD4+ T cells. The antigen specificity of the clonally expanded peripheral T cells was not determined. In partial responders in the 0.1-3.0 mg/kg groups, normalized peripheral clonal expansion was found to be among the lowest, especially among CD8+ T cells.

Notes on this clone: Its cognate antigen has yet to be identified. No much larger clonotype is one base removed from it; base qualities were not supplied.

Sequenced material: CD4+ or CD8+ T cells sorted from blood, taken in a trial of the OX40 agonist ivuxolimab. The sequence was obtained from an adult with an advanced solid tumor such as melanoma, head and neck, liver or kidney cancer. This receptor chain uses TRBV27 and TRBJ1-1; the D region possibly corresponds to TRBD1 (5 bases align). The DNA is TGTGCCAGCAGCTATACGGGACCGACCAGCACTGAAGCTTTCTTT. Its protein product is CASSYTGPTSTEAFF.